What follows are 12 T cell receptor beta chains derived from one specimen sequenced in a study of patients and donors after allogeneic stem cell transplantation. TCRdb reprocessed the RT-PCR reads via MiXCR and lists one record per CDR3 protein. The data contain about 230,000 distinct CDR3 sequences, 13% to 15% of them singletons. Sequenced material: blood, either unsorted or a sorted T cell fraction (not recorded which). All receptors come from a human donor who was either an allogeneic HSCT recipient or a stem cell or donor lymphocyte infusion donor (not recorded which). It is not recorded whose cells these are; they may come from a transplant donor.

This clonotype was recorded at least ten times. V is TRBV28 and J is TRBJ2-5; D is unclear. The CDR3 is made up of 14 amino acids. Germline V lookup: CDR1 MDHEN, CDR2 SYDVKM. The V gene lost 4 bases and the J gene lost 1 base, with 10 bases spanning the gap. Here the CDR3 reads CASSSPTVQETQYF. For the CDR3, the DNA is TGTGCCAGCAGTTCCCCTACGGTCCAAGAGACCCAGTACTTC.

This clonotype was observed a few times. The V and J genes are TRBV29-1 and TRBJ1-1; D is ambiguous. This CDR3 region has 10 residues. The V gene's germline CDR1 is SQVTM and CDR2 ANQGSEA. V lost 7 bases to trimming and J lost 0 bases, with 3 bases between them. CDR3 sequence reads: CSGLNTEAFF. CDR3 coding DNA: TGCAGCGGGCTGAACACTGAAGCTTTCTTT.

This clonotype occurred a few times. V gene TRBV10-3 combines with J gene TRBJ1-1; 11 bases map to TRBD1. V dropped 10 bases and J dropped 3; count of bases not matched to a gene: 13. Germline assignment: CDR1 ENHRY and CDR2 SYGVKD. The CDR3 loop spans 16 amino acids. CDR3 sequence reads: CASRRGTGGKHTEAFF. The CDR3 bases are TGTGCCAGCCGTCGGGGGACAGGGGGAAAACACACTGAAGCTTTCTTT.

This clonotype has just a few counts. The chain joins TRBV20-1 to TRBJ2-1, with D possibly called TRBD1 or TRBD2 (5 bases each). V lost 2 bases and J lost 4, with 15 bases in between. This CDR3 contains 15 residues. Germline values: CDR1 DFQATT, CDR2 SNEGSKA (reference sequence). This CDR3 is CSARSPVGEYNEQFF. The CDR3 bases are TGCAGTGCTAGATCCCCAGTGGGGGAGTACAATGAGCAGTTCTTC.

V and J are TRBV20-1 and TRBJ2-7; TRBD2 matches 8 bases. The ends lost 3 bases at V and 1 base at J; junction bases unmatched: 8. CDR1 is DFQATT, CDR2 SNEGSKA, per germline (reference sequence). The CDR3 consists of 15 residues. The CDR3 region is CSARREERESYEQYF. The CDR3 DNA sequence: TGCAGTGCTAGGCGGGAGGAGCGGGAATCCTACGAGCAGTACTTC.

This clonotype was detected a few times. The J gene is TRBJ2-1, the V gene TRBV4-1; 8 positions agree with TRBD1. The CDR3 is 15 amino acids. Germline V gene sequence: CDR1 MGHRA, CDR2 YSYEKL. V lost 5 bases and J lost 1; bases outside the gene matches: 4. This chain's CDR3 is CASSSDRASYNEQFF. The CDR3 DNA follows: TGCGCCAGCAGCTCGGACAGGGCTTCCTACAATGAGCAGTTCTTC.

This clonotype was found many times. The gene calls are TRBV12-3 or TRBV12-4 and TRBJ2-3, with 9 nucleotides matching TRBD2. V dropped 1 base and J dropped 1; count of bases not matched to a gene: 6. The CDR3 runs to 17 residues. The DNA of the CDR3 is TGTGCCAGCAGTTTAGTGGTAATAGCGGGAGGCACAGATACGCAGTATTTT. It codes for CASSLVVIAGGTDTQYF.

V usage is TRBV7-7 and J usage is TRBJ2-5, with D tentatively TRBD2 (6 bases). The V end lost 1 base, the J end lost 0 bases, and 15 bases lay between the germline ends. The CDR3 contains 17 residues. CDR1 is SSHAT, CDR2 FNYEAQ, per germline (reference sequence). CDR3 protein: CASSLGLSGGHQETQYF. CDR3 sequence (DNA): TGTGCCAGCAGCTTAGGCCTTAGCGGAGGCCACCAAGAGACCCAGTACTTC.

This clonotype showed up many times. The chain employs TRBV6-1 and TRBJ2-7; no firm D call. CDR3 length equals 15 residues. Per germline, CDR1 MNHNS and CDR2 SASEGT. V dropped 2 bases and J dropped 2 bases, with 13 bases sitting between them. CDR3 amino acids: CASSESRTPTYEQYF. The CDR3 DNA sequence: TGTGCCAGCAGTGAATCGCGGACCCCAACCTACGAGCAGTACTTC.

This clonotype has more than one count but fewer than ten. J is TRBJ2-5 and V is TRBV3-1; TRBD2 agrees at 16 bases. CDR1 is LGHDT and CDR2 is YNNKEL in the germline V gene (reference sequence). V trimming: 4 bases; J trimming: 3 bases; junction bases outside the gene matches: 5. This CDR3 contains 17 residues. The CDR3 sequence: CASSRGLAGGREETQYF. In nucleotides, the CDR3 is TGTGCCAGCAGCCGGGGACTAGCGGGGGGGCGGGAAGAGACCCAGTACTTC.

By share of the sample, this clonotype is medium-sized. This chain links TRBV20-1 with TRBJ2-5; a possible D gene is TRBD1 (7 bases). CDR1 DFQATT and CDR2 SNEGSKA come from the germline V gene (reference sequence). Trimming took off 6 bases at V and 5 bases at J, with 19 bases between the two ends. This CDR3 has 14 residues. This CDR3 reads CSAALGGGLETQYF. The CDR3 DNA reads TGCAGTGCGGCCCTAGGAGGGGGCCTGGAGACCCAGTACTTC.

This clonotype was seen only a few times. The chain is built from TRBV20-1 and TRBJ2-3; no clear D. The CDR3 has 12 residues. V was clipped by 0 bases and J by 4 bases, with 5 bases between them. Germline CDR1 reads DFQATT; CDR2 reads SNEGSKA (reference sequence). The CDR3 loop is CSARDPPDTQYF. CDR3 coding DNA: TGCAGTGCTAGAGATCCCCCAGATACGCAGTATTTT.